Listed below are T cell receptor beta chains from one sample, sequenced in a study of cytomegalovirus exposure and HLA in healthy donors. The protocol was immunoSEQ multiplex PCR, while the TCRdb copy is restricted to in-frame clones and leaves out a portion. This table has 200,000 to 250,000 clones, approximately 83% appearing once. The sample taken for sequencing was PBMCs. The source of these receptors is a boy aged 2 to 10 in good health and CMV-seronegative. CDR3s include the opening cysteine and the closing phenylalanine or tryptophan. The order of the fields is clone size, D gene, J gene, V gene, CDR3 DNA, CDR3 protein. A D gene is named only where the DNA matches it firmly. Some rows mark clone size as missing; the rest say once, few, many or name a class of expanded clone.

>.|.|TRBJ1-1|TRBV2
TGTGCCACCTACAGGGTGGGGAACACTGAAGCTTTCTTT
CATYRVGNTEAFF
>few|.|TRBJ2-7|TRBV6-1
TGTGCCAGCCTACTGACCGGGACTCAACTTCAGGAGCAGTACTTC
CASLLTGTQLQEQYF
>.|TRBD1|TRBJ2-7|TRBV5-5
TGTGCCAGCAGGAGGACAGGGATCGACGAGCAGTACTTC
CASRRTGIDEQYF
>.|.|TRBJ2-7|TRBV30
TGTGCCTGGAAAAGGAGGGACGAGCAGTACTTC
CAWKRRDEQYF
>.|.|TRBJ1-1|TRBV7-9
TGTGCCAGCAGCTTAGAATTTAGGGCCCAGGGCGCCCTAGATGAAGCTTTCTTT
CASSLEFRAQGALDEAFF
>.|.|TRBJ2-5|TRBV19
TGTGCCAGTAGTATCGAGACAGCATCCGAGACCCAGTACTTC
CASSIETASETQYF
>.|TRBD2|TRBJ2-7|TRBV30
TGTGCCTGGAGTGCGGGCGGGAGCTCCTACGAGCAGTACTTC
CAWSAGGSSYEQYF
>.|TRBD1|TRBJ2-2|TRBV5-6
TGTGCCAGCAGCATCAGGGGGCGGGGGGAGCTGTTTTTT
CASSIRGRGELFF
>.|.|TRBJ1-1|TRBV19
TGTGCCAGTAGCCGGGACACCCACACTGAAGCTTTCTTT
CASSRDTHTEAFF
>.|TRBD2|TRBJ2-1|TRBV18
TGTGCCAGCTCGCCGCGAGCGACCGCGGGAGGCCAGCTTATCAATGAGCAGTTCTTC
CASSPRATAGGQLINEQFF
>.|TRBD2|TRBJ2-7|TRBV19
TGTGCCAGTAGTATAGGGGACTACTCCTACGAGCAGTACTTC
CASSIGDYSYEQYF
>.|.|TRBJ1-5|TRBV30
TGTGCCTGGGGCAGGGTTAACCAGCCCCAGCATTTT
CAWGRVNQPQHF
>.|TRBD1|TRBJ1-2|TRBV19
TGTGCCAGTAGTGCCCAGGGGGCGCGAAGTAGAGGGATTAACTATGGCTACACCTTC
CASSAQGARSRGINYGYTF
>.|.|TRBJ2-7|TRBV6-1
TGTGCCAGCAGTGAAGCCCCCCTCCGGAGCTCCTACGAGCAGTACTTC
CASSEAPLRSSYEQYF
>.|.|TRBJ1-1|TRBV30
TGTGCCTGGAGTTTCCCCCCGGGACATGCTGAAGCTTTCTTT
CAWSFPPGHAEAFF
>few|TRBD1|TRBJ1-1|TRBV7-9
TGTGCCAGCAGCCGATTGGGACAGGGTCCCGAAGCTTTCTTT
CASSRLGQGPEAFF
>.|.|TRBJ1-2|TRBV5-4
TGTGCCAGCAGCTTGGTACAGGGAACCTATGGCTACACCTTC
CASSLVQGTYGYTF
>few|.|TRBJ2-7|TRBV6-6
TGTGCCAGCAGTTACTCGATAGGCGGCTACGAGCAGTACTTC
CASSYSIGGYEQYF